This is a list of T cell receptor beta chains from one sample in a study of blood T cells in healthy people across ages. Via MiXCR, TCRdb re-called the 5' RACE reads, giving one row per CDR3 protein. The sample lists 1,300,000 or so distinct CDR3 sequences, 59% seen once, with 5.5% to 8% in the top ten. Sequencing was done on a sample of blood. The receptors come from a man between 18 and 35 years old in good health. Both conserved end residues are part of each CDR3. The order of the fields is CDR3 length, D gene, clone size, V gene, J gene, CDR3 DNA, CDR3 protein. D genes are given only for firm matches. Rows give clone size only sometimes, using once, few, many, or a class for an expanded clone.

len: 16; d_gene: NA; abundance: NA; v_gene: TRBV7-2; j_gene: TRBJ2-7; CDR3nt: TGTGCCAGCAGCTTAGCAAGGGTTCAGACTACGATTGGGCAGTACTTC; CDR3aa: CASSLARVQTTIGQYF
len: 14; d_gene: NA; abundance: NA; v_gene: TRBV2; j_gene: TRBJ1-6; CDR3nt: TGTGCCAGCAGCGCCGACACCCATAATTCACCCCTCCACTTT; CDR3aa: CASSADTHNSPLHF
len: 19; d_gene: TRBD2; abundance: NA; v_gene: TRBV12-3/TRBV12-4; j_gene: TRBJ2-2; CDR3nt: TGTGCCAGCAGTTTAGCCCACCCGGCTAGCGGGGACAACACCGGGGAGCTGTTTTTT; CDR3aa: CASSLAHPASGDNTGELFF
len: 13; d_gene: TRBD2; abundance: NA; v_gene: TRBV20-1; j_gene: TRBJ2-7; CDR3nt: TGCAGTGCCCTCCAGCGGGAGTCCGACGAGCAGTACTTC; CDR3aa: CSALQRESDEQYF
len: 15; d_gene: TRBD2; abundance: NA; v_gene: TRBV7-9; j_gene: TRBJ2-1; CDR3nt: TGTGCCAGCAGCCAGACTAGCGGGAGGCCTCATGAGCAGTTCTTC; CDR3aa: CASSQTSGRPHEQFF
len: 15; d_gene: TRBD2; abundance: NA; v_gene: TRBV10-3; j_gene: TRBJ2-5; CDR3nt: TGTGCCATCAGTGCTAGCGGGGAGATCCAAGAGACCCAGTACTTC; CDR3aa: CAISASGEIQETQYF
len: 13; d_gene: TRBD1; abundance: NA; v_gene: TRBV6-4; j_gene: TRBJ1-2; CDR3nt: TGTGCCAGCAGTAGCACAGGGGTTGGGGGCTACACCTTC; CDR3aa: CASSSTGVGGYTF
len: 18; d_gene: TRBD2; abundance: NA; v_gene: TRBV12-3/TRBV12-4; j_gene: TRBJ2-5; CDR3nt: TGTGCCAGCAGTTCTGGGACTAGCGGGAGGGAGTCAAAAGAGACCCAGTACTTC; CDR3aa: CASSSGTSGRESKETQYF
len: 14; d_gene: NA; abundance: NA; v_gene: TRBV28; j_gene: TRBJ1-2; CDR3nt: TGTGTCAGCAGGCCCGGGGTAGCTAACTATGGCTACACCTTC; CDR3aa: CVSRPGVANYGYTF
len: 16; d_gene: NA; abundance: NA; v_gene: TRBV29-1; j_gene: TRBJ2-1; CDR3nt: TGCAGCGTTGACACTAAGGCGCCTTCACATGGCAATGAGCAGTTCTTC; CDR3aa: CSVDTKAPSHGNEQFF
len: 13; d_gene: TRBD2; abundance: NA; v_gene: TRBV7-9; j_gene: TRBJ2-1; CDR3nt: TGTGCCAGCAGCCCCCGGGGAGGGATCGAGCAGTTCTTC; CDR3aa: CASSPRGGIEQFF
len: 13; d_gene: NA; abundance: NA; v_gene: TRBV10-3; j_gene: TRBJ2-3; CDR3nt: TGTGCCATCATGGGGCAGGGGACAGATACGCAGTATTTT; CDR3aa: CAIMGQGTDTQYF
len: 15; d_gene: NA; abundance: NA; v_gene: TRBV7-9; j_gene: TRBJ2-1; CDR3nt: TGTGCCAGCAGCCAGGACTATCCTCGTGTCAATGAGCAGTTCTTC; CDR3aa: CASSQDYPRVNEQFF
len: 13; d_gene: NA; abundance: few; v_gene: TRBV7-9; j_gene: TRBJ2-1; CDR3nt: TGTGCCAGCAGTTCATCGACCAGCGATGAGCAGTTCTTC; CDR3aa: CASSSSTSDEQFF
len: 13; d_gene: TRBD1; abundance: NA; v_gene: TRBV25-1; j_gene: TRBJ1-2; CDR3nt: TGTGCCAGCAGTGAATTCGACAGGGGCGGCTACACCTTC; CDR3aa: CASSEFDRGGYTF
len: 14; d_gene: NA; abundance: few; v_gene: TRBV7-2; j_gene: TRBJ2-7; CDR3nt: TGTGCCAGCAGCTTTAACGGGGGTTCCTACGAGCAGTACTTC; CDR3aa: CASSFNGGSYEQYF
len: 12; d_gene: NA; abundance: NA; v_gene: TRBV12-3/TRBV12-4; j_gene: TRBJ2-1; CDR3nt: TGTGCCAGCACAGCCGTATACAATGAGCAGTTCTTC; CDR3aa: CASTAVYNEQFF
len: 14; d_gene: TRBD1; abundance: NA; v_gene: TRBV9; j_gene: TRBJ1-4; CDR3nt: TGTGCCAGCAGCGTAGATCAGGGGGCTGAAAAACTGTTTTTT; CDR3aa: CASSVDQGAEKLFF
len: 12; d_gene: NA; abundance: NA; v_gene: TRBV29-1; j_gene: TRBJ2-7; CDR3nt: TGCAGCGTTGGTGACAGACTCTACGAGCAGTACTTC; CDR3aa: CSVGDRLYEQYF
len: 15; d_gene: NA; abundance: once; v_gene: TRBV12-3/TRBV12-4; j_gene: TRBJ2-7; CDR3nt: TGTGCCAGCAGTTTAATCGGGAGAATCCCCAATGAGCAGTACTTC; CDR3aa: CASSLIGRIPNEQYF
len: 15; d_gene: NA; abundance: NA; v_gene: TRBV28; j_gene: TRBJ2-7; CDR3nt: TGTGCCAGCAGTTTCCAACAGGCTACATCCTACGAGCAGTACTTC; CDR3aa: CASSFQQATSYEQYF
len: 15; d_gene: NA; abundance: NA; v_gene: TRBV3-1; j_gene: TRBJ1-6; CDR3nt: TGTGCCAGCAGCCCTTTGAGGGGGGGGAATTCACCCCTCCACTTT; CDR3aa: CASSPLRGGNSPLHF
len: 13; d_gene: NA; abundance: few; v_gene: TRBV5-6; j_gene: TRBJ2-1; CDR3nt: TGTGCCAGCAGCTTCGACATGAGCAATGAGCAGTTCTTC; CDR3aa: CASSFDMSNEQFF
len: 13; d_gene: NA; abundance: NA; v_gene: TRBV5-5; j_gene: TRBJ1-6; CDR3nt: TGTGCCAGCAGGCGGGCCGGAAATTCACCCCTCCACTTT; CDR3aa: CASRRAGNSPLHF
len: 16; d_gene: NA; abundance: NA; v_gene: TRBV7-9; j_gene: TRBJ2-4; CDR3nt: TGTGCCAGCAGCTTAACCGGCGGATTAGCCAAAAACATTCAGTACTTC; CDR3aa: CASSLTGGLAKNIQYF
len: 19; d_gene: NA; abundance: NA; v_gene: TRBV6-1; j_gene: TRBJ2-6; CDR3nt: TGTGCCAGCAGGATAACCGGGCTGGCTTCGATCTCTGGGGCCAACGTCCTGACTTTC; CDR3aa: CASRITGLASISGANVLTF
len: 11; d_gene: NA; abundance: many; v_gene: TRBV18; j_gene: TRBJ2-1; CDR3nt: TGTGCCAGCAGCCCCAGCAATGAGCAGTTCTTC; CDR3aa: CASSPSNEQFF
len: 17; d_gene: TRBD1; abundance: NA; v_gene: TRBV13; j_gene: TRBJ2-3; CDR3nt: TGTGCCAGCAGCAACTCCCGGGACAGAGCTTACACGGATACGCAGTATTTT; CDR3aa: CASSNSRDRAYTDTQYF
len: 19; d_gene: TRBD1; abundance: NA; v_gene: TRBV7-8; j_gene: TRBJ2-1; CDR3nt: TGTGCCAGCAGCTTAGGGGCCCCGGGACAGAGCTACTCCTACAATGAGCAGTTCTTC; CDR3aa: CASSLGAPGQSYSYNEQFF
len: 13; d_gene: NA; abundance: NA; v_gene: TRBV10-3; j_gene: TRBJ2-3; CDR3nt: TGTGCCATCAGGGACAGCCGGGACACCACGCAGTATTTT; CDR3aa: CAIRDSRDTTQYF
len: 12; d_gene: NA; abundance: once; v_gene: TRBV6-4; j_gene: TRBJ1-1; CDR3nt: TGTGCCAGCAGTGACGAAGGCACTGAAGCTTTCTTT; CDR3aa: CASSDEGTEAFF
len: 12; d_gene: NA; abundance: many; v_gene: TRBV7-2; j_gene: TRBJ2-3; CDR3nt: TGTGCCAGCGCCCCCTGGGCAGATACGCAGTATTTT; CDR3aa: CASAPWADTQYF
len: 16; d_gene: NA; abundance: NA; v_gene: TRBV5-1; j_gene: TRBJ2-2; CDR3nt: TGCGCCAGCAGTCAAACTTCCCCCACATGGAACGGGGAGCTGTTTTTT; CDR3aa: CASSQTSPTWNGELFF
len: 13; d_gene: NA; abundance: NA; v_gene: TRBV20-1; j_gene: TRBJ2-7; CDR3nt: TGCAGTGCTCTTTCAGACGCCGTTGTCGAGCAGTACTTC; CDR3aa: CSALSDAVVEQYF
len: 15; d_gene: NA; abundance: few; v_gene: TRBV10-3; j_gene: TRBJ1-4; CDR3nt: TGTGCCATCAGTGAGGTGAACAGGCATAATGAAAAACTGTTTTTT; CDR3aa: CAISEVNRHNEKLFF
len: 16; d_gene: TRBD2; abundance: few; v_gene: TRBV7-9; j_gene: TRBJ2-1; CDR3nt: TGTGCCAGCAGCCAAACTAGCGGGAGGTCTGACAATGAGCAGTTCTTC; CDR3aa: CASSQTSGRSDNEQFF
len: 14; d_gene: TRBD1; abundance: NA; v_gene: TRBV12-3/TRBV12-4; j_gene: TRBJ1-4; CDR3nt: TGTGCCAGCAGACCCGACAGGGCTGGTGAAAAACTGTTTTTT; CDR3aa: CASRPDRAGEKLFF
len: 16; d_gene: NA; abundance: NA; v_gene: TRBV7-2; j_gene: TRBJ1-6; CDR3nt: TGTGCCAGCAGACCTCCGGGAAGCTCCTATAATTCACCCCTCCACTTT; CDR3aa: CASRPPGSSYNSPLHF
len: 13; d_gene: NA; abundance: NA; v_gene: TRBV20-1; j_gene: TRBJ1-4; CDR3nt: TGCAGTGCTAGAGCGGCACAGAATGAAAAACTGTTTTTT; CDR3aa: CSARAAQNEKLFF
len: 14; d_gene: NA; abundance: NA; v_gene: TRBV5-1; j_gene: TRBJ2-7; CDR3nt: TGCGCCAGCAGCTTGGACGACAGCCCCTACGAGCAGTCCTTC; CDR3aa: CASSLDDSPYEQSF
len: 12; d_gene: NA; abundance: few; v_gene: TRBV4-2; j_gene: TRBJ2-5; CDR3nt: TGTGCCAGCAGCGGGATAGAAGAGACCCAGTACTTC; CDR3aa: CASSGIEETQYF
len: 14; d_gene: TRBD2; abundance: NA; v_gene: TRBV6-2/TRBV6-3; j_gene: TRBJ2-7; CDR3nt: TGTGCCAGCAGTTTAAGCGGGGTCTTCTACGAGCAGTACTTC; CDR3aa: CASSLSGVFYEQYF
len: 15; d_gene: TRBD2; abundance: NA; v_gene: TRBV9; j_gene: TRBJ2-5; CDR3nt: TGTGCCAGCAGCTCCGGGCCCAGCGGGGGAGAGACCCAGTACTTC; CDR3aa: CASSSGPSGGETQYF
len: 16; d_gene: TRBD2; abundance: few; v_gene: TRBV3-1; j_gene: TRBJ2-1; CDR3nt: TGTGCCAGCAGCCAAGTTGCGGGAGGTTCCTACAATGAGCAGTTCTTC; CDR3aa: CASSQVAGGSYNEQFF
len: 17; d_gene: TRBD1; abundance: NA; v_gene: TRBV5-1; j_gene: TRBJ2-1; CDR3nt: TGCGCCAGCAGAGTTGAAACAGGGGCCCCTGACTACAATGAGCAGTTCTTC; CDR3aa: CASRVETGAPDYNEQFF
len: 14; d_gene: NA; abundance: NA; v_gene: TRBV6-5; j_gene: TRBJ1-1; CDR3nt: TGTGCCAGCAGTTACGTGGGGGAGAACACTGAAGCTTTCTTT; CDR3aa: CASSYVGENTEAFF
len: 15; d_gene: TRBD2; abundance: NA; v_gene: TRBV28; j_gene: TRBJ2-5; CDR3nt: TGTGCCAGCAGTGACTGGGGACTAGCGGGCGGGGAGCAGTACTTC; CDR3aa: CASSDWGLAGGEQYF
len: 17; d_gene: TRBD1; abundance: few; v_gene: TRBV12-3/TRBV12-4; j_gene: TRBJ2-4; CDR3nt: TGTGCCAGCAGTTTAAACTATGGACAGGGGGCCAAAAACATTCAGTACTTC; CDR3aa: CASSLNYGQGAKNIQYF
len: 15; d_gene: TRBD1; abundance: few; v_gene: TRBV18; j_gene: TRBJ1-2; CDR3nt: TGTGCCAGCTCACTCCCGGGACAGATGAACTATGGCTACACCTTC; CDR3aa: CASSLPGQMNYGYTF
len: 15; d_gene: NA; abundance: NA; v_gene: TRBV12-3/TRBV12-4; j_gene: TRBJ1-1; CDR3nt: TGTGCCAGCAGAACACAGGTTACTTTGAACACTGAAGCTTTCTTT; CDR3aa: CASRTQVTLNTEAFF
len: 15; d_gene: NA; abundance: NA; v_gene: TRBV4-1; j_gene: TRBJ2-1; CDR3nt: TGCGCCAGCAGCCAAGAAGCGAGGGGCTACAATGAGCAGTTCTTC; CDR3aa: CASSQEARGYNEQFF
len: 13; d_gene: NA; abundance: NA; v_gene: TRBV28; j_gene: TRBJ2-5; CDR3nt: TGTGCCAGCAGCCGGGACACTCCTGGGGAGCAGTACTTC; CDR3aa: CASSRDTPGEQYF
len: 12; d_gene: NA; abundance: NA; v_gene: TRBV5-6; j_gene: TRBJ2-3; CDR3nt: TGTGCCAGCAGCTTCGCGGAGGCAACGCAGTATTTT; CDR3aa: CASSFAEATQYF